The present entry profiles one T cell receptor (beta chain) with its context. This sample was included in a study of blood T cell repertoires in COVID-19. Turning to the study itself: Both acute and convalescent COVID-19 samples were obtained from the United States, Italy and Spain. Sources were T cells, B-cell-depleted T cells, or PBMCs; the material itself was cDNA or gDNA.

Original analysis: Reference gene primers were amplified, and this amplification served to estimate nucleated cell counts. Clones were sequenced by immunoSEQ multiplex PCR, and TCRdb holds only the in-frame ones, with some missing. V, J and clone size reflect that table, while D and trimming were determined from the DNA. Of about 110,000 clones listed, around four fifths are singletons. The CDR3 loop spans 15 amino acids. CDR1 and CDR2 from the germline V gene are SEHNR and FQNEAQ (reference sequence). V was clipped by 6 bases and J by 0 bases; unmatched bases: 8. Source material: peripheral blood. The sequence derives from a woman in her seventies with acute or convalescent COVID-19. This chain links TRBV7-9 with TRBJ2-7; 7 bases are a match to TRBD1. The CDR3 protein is CASRPGRQGSYEQYF. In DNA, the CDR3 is TGTGCCAGCAGACCAGGTCGACAGGGCTCCTACGAGCAGTACTTC.